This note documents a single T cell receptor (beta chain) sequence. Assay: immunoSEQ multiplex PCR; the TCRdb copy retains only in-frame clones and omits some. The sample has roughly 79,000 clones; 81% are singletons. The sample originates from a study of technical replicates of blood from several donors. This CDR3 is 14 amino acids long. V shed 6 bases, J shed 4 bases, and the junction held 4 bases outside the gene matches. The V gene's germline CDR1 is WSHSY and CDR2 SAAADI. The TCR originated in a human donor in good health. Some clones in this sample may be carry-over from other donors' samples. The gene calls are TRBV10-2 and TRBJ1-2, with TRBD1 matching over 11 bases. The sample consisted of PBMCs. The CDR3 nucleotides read TGCGCCAGCAGCTGGGACAGGGGGGTCTATGGCTACACCTTC. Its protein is CASSWDRGVYGYTF.